Given below is one T cell receptor (beta chain) in context. Antigen unknown. TCRdb itself ran the 5' RACE reads through MiXCR, one entry per CDR3 protein. Of 350,000 to 400,000 distinct CDR3 sequences listed, around an eighth were seen once; the top ten hold roughly a fifth. This sample is part of a study of T-cell memory formation after mild COVID-19. The study's findings and limits: Clones contracting day 15 to 85 were balanced CD4/CD8; later expanders leaned CD4+. Memory sampled before infection contained some responding clones, suggesting cross-reactive memory joined.

Germline-derived CDR1 and CDR2 are SGHRS and YFSETQ. This CDR3 contains 16 residues. V dropped 0 bases and J dropped 4 bases, with 16 bases sitting between them. The V call is TRBV5-1, the J call TRBJ1-2; weak D call: TRBD1 (5 bases). This TCR came from a man younger than 35 who had mild COVID-19 (a few samples of this study predate the infection). Cell type and time point are not known. Sequencing was performed on PBMCs or a T cell subset sorted from them (not recorded which). CDR3 nucleotide sequence: TGCGCCAGCAGCTTGGAATTGGGGGAGGGATTCTATGGCTACACCTTC. The encoded protein is CASSLELGEGFYGYTF.